Reported below is one T cell receptor beta chain. Deletions cut 7 bases from V and 6 bases from J, with 8 bases between. The CDR3 runs to 11 residues. Germline lookup yields CDR1 LGHNT and CDR2 FRNRAP. Assay used: immunoSEQ multiplex PCR; TCRdb lists only in-frame clones, some missing. The sample yields about 2 million clones, 95% seen once. This sample stems from a study of shared clonotypes between healthy human individuals. The receptor was isolated from a man aged 18 to 29 in good health. The sequenced sample consisted of naive CD4+ T cells sorted from blood. Subset specified: CD45RA+ positively selected. The chain employs TRBV12-5 and TRBJ2-3, with no clear D. CDR3 sequence: CASAEWDTQYF. CDR3 DNA: TGTGCTAGTGCGGAGTGGGATACGCAGTATTTT.